This TCR beta chain was sequenced during a study of blood T cell repertoires in COVID-19. TCRdb's table, derived via immunoSEQ multiplex PCR, lists solely in-frame clones and lacks some. The data contain some 120,000 clones, over 85% of them singletons. Germline CDR1 reads SGHNT; CDR2 reads YYREEE (reference sequence). This CDR3 has 15 amino acids. V was trimmed by 3 bases and J by 6 bases, leaving 19 bases between them. The count of this clone is one. This TCR came from a man aged 60 to 69 with COVID-19, enrolled during active disease. What was sequenced was peripheral blood. The chain joins TRBV5-4 to TRBJ2-7, with D tentatively TRBD2 (5 bases). The CDR3 is CASSYYLGSGGEQYF. As DNA, the CDR3 is TGTGCCAGCAGCTATTACCTGGGCAGCGGTGGCGAGCAGTACTTC.